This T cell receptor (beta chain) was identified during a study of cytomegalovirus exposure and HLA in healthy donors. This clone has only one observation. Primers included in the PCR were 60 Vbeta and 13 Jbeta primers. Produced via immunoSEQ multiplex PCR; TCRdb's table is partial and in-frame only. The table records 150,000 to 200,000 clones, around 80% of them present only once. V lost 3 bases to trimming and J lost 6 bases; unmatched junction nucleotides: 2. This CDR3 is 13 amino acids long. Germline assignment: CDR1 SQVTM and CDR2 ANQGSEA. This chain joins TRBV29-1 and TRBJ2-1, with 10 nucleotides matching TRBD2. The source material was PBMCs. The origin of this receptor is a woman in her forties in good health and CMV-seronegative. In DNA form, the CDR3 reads TGCAGCGTTGATTCTAGCGGGGGCAATGAGCAGTTCTTC. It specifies CSVDSSGGNEQFF.